This T cell receptor (beta chain) was captured in a study of OX40 agonist ivuxolimab in advanced cancers. Study background: The patients received agonistic anti-OX40 (CD134) antibody ivuxolimab. Dose-escalation patients were diagnosed with hepatocellular carcinoma, melanoma, renal cell cancer or head and neck cancer.

Generated by immunoSEQ multiplex PCR, the TCRdb table keeps only in-frame clones and is missing some. The profile shows tens of thousands of clones, roughly 90% of them singletons. This CDR3 has 14 residues. Trimming pared 0 bases from V and 0 bases from J, leaving 4 bases between. Per germline, CDR1 SGHNT and CDR2 YYREEE (reference sequence). For this clone: It differs at one base from a far larger clone, so likely a read error.

The sequences come from CD4+ or CD8+ T cells sorted from blood, collected in a trial of the OX40 agonist ivuxolimab. The chain couples TRBV5-4 to TRBJ2-1; D unresolved. The sequence was obtained from an adult with an advanced solid tumor such as melanoma, head and neck, liver or kidney cancer. In DNA form, the CDR3 reads TGTGCCAGCAGCTTGGATAGCTCCTACAATGAGCAGTTCTTC. The encoded protein is CASSLDSSYNEQFF.